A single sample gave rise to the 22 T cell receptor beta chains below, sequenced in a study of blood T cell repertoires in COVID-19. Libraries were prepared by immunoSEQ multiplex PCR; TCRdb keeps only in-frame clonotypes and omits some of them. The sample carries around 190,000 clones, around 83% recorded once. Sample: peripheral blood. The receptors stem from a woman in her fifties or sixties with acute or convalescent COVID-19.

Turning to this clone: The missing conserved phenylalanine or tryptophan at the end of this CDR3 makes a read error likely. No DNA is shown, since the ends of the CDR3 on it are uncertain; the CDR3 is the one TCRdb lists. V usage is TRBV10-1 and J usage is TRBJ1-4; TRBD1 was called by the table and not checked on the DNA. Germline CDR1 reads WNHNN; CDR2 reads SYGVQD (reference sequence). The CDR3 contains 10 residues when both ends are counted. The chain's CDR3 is CASSVGGPLS.

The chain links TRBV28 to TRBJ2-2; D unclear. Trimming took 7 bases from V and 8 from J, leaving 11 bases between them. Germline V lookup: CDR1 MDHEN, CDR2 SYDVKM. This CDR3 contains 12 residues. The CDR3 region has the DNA TGTGCCAGCATTAAGTCCGGGGGGGAGCTGTTTTTT. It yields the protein CASIKSGGELFF. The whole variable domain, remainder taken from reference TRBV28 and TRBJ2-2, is DVKVTQSSRYLVKRTGEKVFLECVQDMDHENMFWYRQDPGLGLRLIYFSYDVKMKEKGDIPEGYSVSREKKERFSLILESASTNQTSMYLCASIKSGGELFFGEGSRLTVL.

The CDR3 spells CASSSGTGLSPLHF. CDR3 sequence (DNA): TGTGCCAGCAGCTCAGGGACAGGGCTCTCACCCCTCCACTTT. This rearrangement joins TRBV7-3 to TRBJ1-6, with 9 nucleotides matching TRBD1. V trimming: 4 bases; J trimming: 10 bases; junction bases outside the gene matches: 5. The CDR3 contains 14 residues. The germline CDR1 and CDR2 sequences are SGHTA and FQGTGA.

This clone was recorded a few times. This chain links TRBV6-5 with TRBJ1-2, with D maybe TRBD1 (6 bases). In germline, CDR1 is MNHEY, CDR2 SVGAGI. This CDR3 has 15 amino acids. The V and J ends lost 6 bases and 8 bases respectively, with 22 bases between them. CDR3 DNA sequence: TGTGCCAGCAGCCCCCGCCAGGGGAGTCAGGAGGGCTACACCTTC. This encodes CASSPRQGSQEGYTF.

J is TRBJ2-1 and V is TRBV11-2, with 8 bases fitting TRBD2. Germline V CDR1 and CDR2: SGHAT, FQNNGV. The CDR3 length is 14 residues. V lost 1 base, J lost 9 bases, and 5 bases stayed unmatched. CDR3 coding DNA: TGTGCCAGCAGCTTAGTGGCGGGAGGAATTGAGCAGTTCTTC. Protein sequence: CASSLVAGGIEQFF.

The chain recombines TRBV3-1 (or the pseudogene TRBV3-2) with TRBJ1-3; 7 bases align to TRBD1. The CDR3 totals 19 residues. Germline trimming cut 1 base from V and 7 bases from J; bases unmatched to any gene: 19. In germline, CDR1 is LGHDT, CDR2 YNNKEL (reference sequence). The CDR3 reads CASSQGIGGQWSWSNTIYF. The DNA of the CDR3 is TGTGCCAGCAGCCAAGGGATAGGGGGACAGTGGAGCTGGTCGAACACCATATATTTT.

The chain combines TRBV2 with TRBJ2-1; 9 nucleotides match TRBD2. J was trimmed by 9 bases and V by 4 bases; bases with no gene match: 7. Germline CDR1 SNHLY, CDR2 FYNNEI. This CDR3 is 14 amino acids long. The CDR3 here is CASSGGLASTEQFF. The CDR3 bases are TGTGCCAGCAGTGGAGGACTAGCGTCGACTGAGCAGTTCTTC.

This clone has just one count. CDR3 in amino acids: CASSQERTSLEETQYF. The CDR3 DNA reads as TGTGCCAGCAGCCAAGAAAGGACTAGCCTAGAAGAGACCCAGTACTTC. This rearrangement joins TRBV4-2 to TRBJ2-5, with 8 bases lining up with TRBD2. The junction had 6 bases not matched to a gene; V was cut back by 0 bases and J by 3 bases. The germline V gene has CDR1 LGHNA and CDR2 YNFKEQ. The length of the CDR3 is 16 residues.

CDR3 coding DNA: TGTGCCAGTAGCCCAGGTACAGGGCGGTTTGGCACTGAAGCTTTCTTT. It specifies CASSPGTGRFGTEAFF. The genes are TRBV19 and TRBJ1-1; D perhaps matches TRBD1 (6 bases). The CDR3 loop spans 16 amino acids. In germline, CDR1 is LNHDA, CDR2 SQIVND (reference sequence). Deletions cut 6 bases from V and 4 bases from J, with 21 bases between.

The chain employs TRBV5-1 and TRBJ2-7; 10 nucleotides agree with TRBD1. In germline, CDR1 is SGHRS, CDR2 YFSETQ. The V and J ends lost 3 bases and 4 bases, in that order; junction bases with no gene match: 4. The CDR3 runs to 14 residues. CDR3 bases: TGCGCCAGCAGCTCCTCGGGACAGGGGTACGAGCAGTACTTC. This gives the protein CASSSSGQGYEQYF.

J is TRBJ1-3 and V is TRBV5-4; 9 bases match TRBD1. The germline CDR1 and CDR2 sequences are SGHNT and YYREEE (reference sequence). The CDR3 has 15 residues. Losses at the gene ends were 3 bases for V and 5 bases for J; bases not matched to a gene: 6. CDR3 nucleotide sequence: TGTGCCAGCAGCTCACAGGGGGCGACGCGAAACACCATATATTTT. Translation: CASSSQGATRNTIYF.

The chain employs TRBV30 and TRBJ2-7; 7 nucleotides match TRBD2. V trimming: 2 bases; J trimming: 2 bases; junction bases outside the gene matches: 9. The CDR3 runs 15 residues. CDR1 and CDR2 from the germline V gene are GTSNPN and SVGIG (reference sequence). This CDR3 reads CAWSYQGLGPYEQYF. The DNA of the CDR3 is TGTGCCTGGAGTTATCAAGGACTAGGGCCCTACGAGCAGTACTTC.

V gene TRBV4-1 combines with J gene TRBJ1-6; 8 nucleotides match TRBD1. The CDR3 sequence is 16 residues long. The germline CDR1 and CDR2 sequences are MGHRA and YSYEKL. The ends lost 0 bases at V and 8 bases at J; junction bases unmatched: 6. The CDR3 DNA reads TGCGCCAGCAGCCAAGAGAGGACAGGGTCATATTCACCCCTCCACTTT. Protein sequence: CASSQERTGSYSPLHF.

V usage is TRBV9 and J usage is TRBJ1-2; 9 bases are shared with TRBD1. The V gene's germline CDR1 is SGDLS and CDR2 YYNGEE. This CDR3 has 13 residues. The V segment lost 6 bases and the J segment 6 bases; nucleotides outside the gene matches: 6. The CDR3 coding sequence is TGTGCCAGCAACCGTGGACAGGGGCATGGCTACACCTTC. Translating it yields CASNRGQGHGYTF.

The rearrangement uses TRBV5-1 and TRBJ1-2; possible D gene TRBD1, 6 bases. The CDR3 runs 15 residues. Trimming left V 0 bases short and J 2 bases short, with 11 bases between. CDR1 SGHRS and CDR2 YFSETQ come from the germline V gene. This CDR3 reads CASSLAGDPNYGYTF. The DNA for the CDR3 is TGCGCCAGCAGCTTGGCAGGGGACCCCAACTATGGCTACACCTTC.

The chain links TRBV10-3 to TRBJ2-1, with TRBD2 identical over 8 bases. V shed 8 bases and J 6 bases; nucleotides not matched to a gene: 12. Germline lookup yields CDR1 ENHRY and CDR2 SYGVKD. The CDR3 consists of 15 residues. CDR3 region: CAISQGLVERNEQFF. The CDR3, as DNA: TGTGCCATCTCCCAGGGACTAGTTGAGCGCAATGAGCAGTTCTTC.

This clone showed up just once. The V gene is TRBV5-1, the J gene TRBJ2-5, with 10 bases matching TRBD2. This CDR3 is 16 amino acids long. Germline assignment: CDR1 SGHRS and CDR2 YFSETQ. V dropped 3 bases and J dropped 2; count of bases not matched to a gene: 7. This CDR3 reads CASSSPSGRAQETQYF. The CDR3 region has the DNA TGCGCCAGCAGCTCCCCTAGCGGGAGAGCACAAGAGACCCAGTACTTC.

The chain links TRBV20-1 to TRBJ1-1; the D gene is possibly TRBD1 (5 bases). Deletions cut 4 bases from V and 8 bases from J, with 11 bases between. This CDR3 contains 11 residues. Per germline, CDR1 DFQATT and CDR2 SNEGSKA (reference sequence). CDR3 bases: TGCAGTGCTAAACGGGGGTTGGAAGCTTTCTTT. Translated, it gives CSAKRGLEAFF.

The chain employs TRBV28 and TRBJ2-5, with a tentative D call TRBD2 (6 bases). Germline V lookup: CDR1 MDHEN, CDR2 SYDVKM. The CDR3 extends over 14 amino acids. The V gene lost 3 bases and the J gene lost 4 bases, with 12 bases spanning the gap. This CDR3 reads CASSFIGLPETQYF. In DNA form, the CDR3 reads TGTGCCAGCAGTTTTATAGGACTACCAGAGACCCAGTACTTC. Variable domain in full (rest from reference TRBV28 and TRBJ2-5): DVKVTQSSRYLVKRTGEKVFLECVQDMDHENMFWYRQDPGLGLRLIYFSYDVKMKEKGDIPEGYSVSREKKERFSLILESASTNQTSMYLCASSFIGLPETQYFGPGTRLLVL.

As DNA, the CDR3 is TGTGCCAGCAGTTTAAGGTCTAGCGGGCCGAATGAGCAGTTCTTC. Translating gives CASSLRSSGPNEQFF. This chain links TRBV27 with TRBJ2-1; TRBD2 matches at 8 bases. Germline CDR1 reads MNHEY; CDR2 reads SMNVEV (reference sequence). Trimming at V came to 2 bases and at J to 7 bases, leaving 7 bases not matched to a gene. The CDR3 length is 15 residues.

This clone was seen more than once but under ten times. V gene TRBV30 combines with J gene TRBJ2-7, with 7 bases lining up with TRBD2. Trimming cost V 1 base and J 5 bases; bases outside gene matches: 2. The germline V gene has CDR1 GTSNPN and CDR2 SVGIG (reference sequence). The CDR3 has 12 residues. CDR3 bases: TGTGCCTGGAGTGCGACTAGCAACGAGCAGTACTTC. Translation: CAWSATSNEQYF.

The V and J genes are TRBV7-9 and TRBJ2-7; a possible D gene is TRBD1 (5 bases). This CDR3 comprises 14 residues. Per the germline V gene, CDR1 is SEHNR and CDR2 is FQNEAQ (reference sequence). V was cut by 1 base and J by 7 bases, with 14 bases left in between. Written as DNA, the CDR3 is TGTGCCAGCAGCTTAGAAGGAATCAGGACAGAGCAGTACTTC. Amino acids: CASSLEGIRTEQYF.